A selection of T cell receptor beta chains follows, all from one sample in a study of blood T cell repertoires in COVID-19. This table comes from immunoSEQ multiplex PCR, and its TCRdb copy is limited to in-frame clones, with some not included. The sample has some 380,000 clones; roughly four fifths are singletons. Sequencing was carried out using peripheral blood. The receptors shown here come from a human donor with acute or convalescent COVID-19. The donor label of this sample is uncertain. Each CDR3 is given with its conserved first and last residue. D genes are given only for firm matches.

CDR3	DNA	V	J	D
CASRGPGTSPYEQYF	TGTGCCAGCAGGGGCCCCGGGACTAGTCCCTACGAGCAGTACTTC	TRBV18	TRBJ2-7	TRBD2
CASSMTGSGELFF	TGTGCCAGCAGCATGACAGGGAGCGGGGAGCTGTTTTTT	TRBV5-6	TRBJ2-2	TRBD1
CSTTGAGYGYTF	TGCAGCACTACAGGGGCGGGCTATGGCTACACCTTC	TRBV29-1	TRBJ1-2	TRBD1
CASSLGQINDEAFF	TGCGCCAGCAGCTTGGGACAGATAAACGATGAAGCTTTCTTT	TRBV5-1	TRBJ1-1	.
CASTSGVNQPQHF	TGTGCCAGCACGTCAGGGGTCAATCAGCCCCAGCATTTT	TRBV28	TRBJ1-5	.
CASSSLLGTSGGLYNEQFF	TGTGCCAGCAGCTCGCTACTCGGGACTAGCGGGGGGCTCTACAATGAGCAGTTCTTC	TRBV11-2	TRBJ2-1	TRBD2
CASSFGQPPGELFF	TGCGCCAGCAGCTTCGGACAACCCCCCGGGGAGCTGTTTTTT	TRBV5-1	TRBJ2-2	.
CASSRGTERWETQYF	TGTGCCAGCAGCCGAGGGACTGAGAGATGGGAGACCCAGTACTTC	TRBV6-5	TRBJ2-5	.
CASGWTGLTGYTF	TGTGCCAGCGGCTGGACAGGATTAACGGGCTACACCTTC	TRBV28	TRBJ1-2	TRBD1
CAREHDANTGELFF	TGTGCCAGGGAGCATGACGCTAACACCGGGGAGCTGTTTTTT	TRBV6-4	TRBJ2-2	.
CAWSAGPNQPQHF	TGTGCCTGGAGCGCCGGTCCGAATCAGCCCCAGCATTTT	TRBV30	TRBJ1-5	.
CASRNSDTQYF	TGTGCCAGCAGAAATTCGGATACGCAGTATTTT	TRBV2	TRBJ2-3	.
CASSYLHGGLTNEKLFF	TGTGCCAGCAGCTACCTTCACGGGGGTTTAACTAATGAAAAACTGTTTTTT	TRBV5-8	TRBJ1-4	.
CAWSVSRDEQFF	TGTGCCTGGAGTGTTTCTCGAGATGAGCAGTTCTTC	TRBV30	TRBJ2-1	.
CASSLAITVGGYGYTF	TGTGCCAGCAGCTTGGCCATCACAGTGGGTGGCTATGGCTACACCTTC	TRBV5-8	TRBJ1-2	.
CASSRLWTSSMGHGYTF	TGTGCCAGCAGTCGACTGTGGACATCCTCGATGGGGCATGGCTACACCTTC	TRBV6-6	TRBJ1-2	.